This is a list of T cell receptor beta chains from one sample in a study of blood T cells in healthy people across ages. One entry per CDR3 protein, called by TCRdb with MiXCR from the 5' RACE reads. This sample has hundreds of thousands of distinct CDR3 sequences, with roughly 24% found just once. The data also belong to a second study, concerning T cells of mothers and their children.

The sequenced material came from blood. These receptors were taken from a boy younger than 18 in good health. The CDR3 runs from the conserved cysteine through the conserved F or W. D genes are given only for firm matches. Clone size appears in some rows only: once, few, many, or a class for an expanded clone.

J gene: TRBJ2-7
clone size: NA
D gene: NA
V gene: TRBV7-2
CDR3 protein: CASSLNRYPYSYEQYF
CDR3 DNA: TGTGCCAGCAGCCTTAACAGGTATCCCTACTCCTACGAGCAGTACTTC

J gene: TRBJ2-1
clone size: NA
D gene: TRBD2
V gene: TRBV5-1
CDR3 protein: CASSLAGGPSSYNEQFF
CDR3 DNA: TGCGCCAGCAGCTTGGCGGGGGGTCCCAGCTCCTACAATGAGCAGTTCTTC

J gene: TRBJ1-4
clone size: few
D gene: TRBD1
V gene: TRBV20-1
CDR3 protein: CSATQGASEKLFF
CDR3 DNA: TGCAGTGCAACCCAGGGGGCGAGTGAAAAACTGTTTTTT

J gene: TRBJ2-3
clone size: few
D gene: TRBD2
V gene: TRBV5-1
CDR3 protein: CASSWRTSGGLLTDTQYF
CDR3 DNA: TGCGCCAGCAGCTGGAGGACTAGCGGGGGCCTTCTCACAGATACGCAGTATTTT

J gene: TRBJ1-2
clone size: few
D gene: NA
V gene: TRBV2
CDR3 protein: CASSPAQRYGYTF
CDR3 DNA: TGTGCCAGCAGCCCGGCTCAGCGGTATGGCTACACCTTC

J gene: TRBJ1-1
clone size: NA
D gene: NA
V gene: TRBV6-1
CDR3 protein: CASQGRAPGTEAFF
CDR3 DNA: TGTGCCAGCCAAGGAAGGGCCCCTGGGACTGAAGCTTTCTTT

J gene: TRBJ1-1
clone size: NA
D gene: NA
V gene: TRBV9
CDR3 protein: CASSVKSGGLWNTEAFF
CDR3 DNA: TGTGCCAGCAGCGTAAAATCGGGGGGCCTATGGAACACTGAAGCTTTCTTT

J gene: TRBJ2-5
clone size: NA
D gene: NA
V gene: TRBV3-1
CDR3 protein: CASSQDGRGAYQETQYF
CDR3 DNA: TGTGCCAGCAGCCAAGATGGCCGCGGGGCCTACCAAGAGACCCAGTACTTC

J gene: TRBJ2-1
clone size: few
D gene: TRBD2
V gene: TRBV5-1
CDR3 protein: CASSILAGGTYNEQFF
CDR3 DNA: TGCGCCAGCAGCATATTAGCGGGGGGCACCTACAATGAGCAGTTCTTC

J gene: TRBJ2-3
clone size: NA
D gene: TRBD2
V gene: TRBV12-3/TRBV12-4
CDR3 protein: CASRLRGEGTDTQYF
CDR3 DNA: TGTGCCAGCAGATTGCGGGGGGAAGGCACAGATACGCAGTATTTT

J gene: TRBJ2-3
clone size: NA
D gene: NA
V gene: TRBV2
CDR3 protein: CASSGRRVLQGDTQYF
CDR3 DNA: TGTGCCAGCAGTGGGCGGCGGGTCCTCCAGGGAGATACGCAGTATTTT

J gene: TRBJ2-3
clone size: few
D gene: TRBD2
V gene: TRBV10-3
CDR3 protein: CAISERGGTDTQYF
CDR3 DNA: TGTGCCATCAGTGAACGGGGGGGCACAGATACGCAGTATTTT

J gene: TRBJ2-7
clone size: NA
D gene: TRBD1
V gene: TRBV20-1
CDR3 protein: CSARDPTGFYEQYF
CDR3 DNA: TGCAGCGCTAGAGATCCGACAGGGTTCTACGAGCAGTACTTC

J gene: TRBJ1-4
clone size: NA
D gene: NA
V gene: TRBV7-2
CDR3 protein: CASSSRSANKKLFF
CDR3 DNA: TGTGCCAGCAGCTCCAGGTCCGCTAATAAAAAACTGTTTTTT

J gene: TRBJ2-3
clone size: few
D gene: NA
V gene: TRBV27
CDR3 protein: CASSILAFGSTDTQYF
CDR3 DNA: TGTGCCAGCAGTATCCTAGCGTTCGGGTCCACAGATACGCAGTATTTT

J gene: TRBJ2-5
clone size: once
D gene: NA
V gene: TRBV5-1
CDR3 protein: CASSLNLLPGPQETQYF
CDR3 DNA: TGCGCCAGCAGCTTGAACCTTCTTCCGGGACCTCAAGAGACCCAGTACTTC

J gene: TRBJ1-2
clone size: NA
D gene: NA
V gene: TRBV16
CDR3 protein: CASSQSPHYGYTF
CDR3 DNA: TGTGCCAGCAGCCAATCACCCCACTATGGCTACACCTTC

J gene: TRBJ2-1
clone size: NA
D gene: TRBD1
V gene: TRBV12-3/TRBV12-4
CDR3 protein: CASSKPRQGHNEQFF
CDR3 DNA: TGTGCCAGCAGTAAACCGCGACAGGGACACAATGAGCAGTTCTTC

J gene: TRBJ1-2
clone size: NA
D gene: TRBD1
V gene: TRBV12-3/TRBV12-4
CDR3 protein: CASRDRDRNYGYTF
CDR3 DNA: TGTGCCAGCAGGGACCGGGACAGAAACTATGGCTACACCTTC

J gene: TRBJ1-2
clone size: NA
D gene: NA
V gene: TRBV12-3/TRBV12-4
CDR3 protein: CASSLPGLESVGYTF
CDR3 DNA: TGTGCCAGCAGTTTACCAGGCCTTGAGTCGGTGGGCTACACCTTC

J gene: TRBJ2-5
clone size: NA
D gene: NA
V gene: TRBV20-1
CDR3 protein: CIFSRGETQYF
CDR3 DNA: TGCATTTTTTCGCGGGGAGAGACCCAGTACTTC

J gene: TRBJ1-6
clone size: NA
D gene: NA
V gene: TRBV20-1
CDR3 protein: CSASPGNDSPLHF
CDR3 DNA: TGCAGTGCTAGTCCAGGGAACGATTCACCCCTCCACTTT

J gene: TRBJ2-7
clone size: NA
D gene: TRBD1
V gene: TRBV28
CDR3 protein: CASSLTGGSRQYF
CDR3 DNA: TGTGCCAGCAGTTTGACAGGGGGCTCACGGCAGTACTTC

J gene: TRBJ1-2
clone size: NA
D gene: NA
V gene: TRBV5-5
CDR3 protein: CASSLIRETYGYTF
CDR3 DNA: TGTGCCAGCAGCTTGATCCGGGAAACTTATGGCTACACCTTC

J gene: TRBJ2-7
clone size: NA
D gene: TRBD1
V gene: TRBV11-2
CDR3 protein: CASSVSGTGFPYEQYF
CDR3 DNA: TGTGCCAGCAGCGTCTCCGGGACAGGTTTCCCCTACGAGCAGTACTTC

J gene: TRBJ1-3
clone size: few
D gene: NA
V gene: TRBV28
CDR3 protein: CASTLPGNTIYF
CDR3 DNA: TGTGCCAGCACCTTACCTGGAAACACCATATATTTT

J gene: TRBJ2-7
clone size: NA
D gene: TRBD2
V gene: TRBV7-2
CDR3 protein: CASSLLLAGGEQYF
CDR3 DNA: TGTGCCAGCAGCTTGTTACTAGCGGGGGGCGAGCAGTACTTC